This TCR beta chain was captured by sequencing in a study of T cells in localized non-small cell lung cancer. Data came from immunoSEQ multiplex PCR; TCRdb stores just in-frame clones and leaves some out. There are 58,000 or so clones in the sample; approximately 87% occur only once, and under 2.5% lies in the top ten. The CDR3 totals 14 residues. Trimming left V 8 bases short and J 5 bases short, with 18 bases between. CDR1 LNHDA and CDR2 SQIVND come from the germline V gene (reference sequence). Sample: peripheral blood, taken before any cancer treatment. The rearrangement joins TRBV19 to TRBJ1-2; perhaps TRBD1 as D (6 bases). The receptor was isolated from a woman aged 35-75 years with stage I lung adenocarcinoma. The CDR3 DNA reads TGTGCCAGTCGCGTAAAGAGGGGGGGGTATGGCTACACCTTC. As protein: CASRVKRGGYGYTF.